These 11 T cell receptor beta chains originate from one sample sequenced in a study of radiotherapy plus CTLA-4 blockade in lung cancer. Assay used: immunoSEQ multiplex PCR; TCRdb lists only in-frame clones, some missing. Among some 73,000 clones listed, nearly 75% were seen once. The specimen comprised peripheral blood, sampled from a patient treated with radiotherapy plus ipilimumab. The source of these receptors is a human donor with non-small cell lung cancer whose response to radiotherapy plus ipilimumab could not be evaluated.

In this sample, this clone turned up once. The gene calls are TRBV5-4 and TRBJ2-4; 10 bases map to TRBD1. V gave up 4 bases and J gave up 1 base; unmatched junction bases: 5. Germline values: CDR1 SGHNT, CDR2 YYREEE (reference sequence). The CDR3 sequence is 16 residues long. CDR3 DNA: TGTGCCAGCAGCCGACAGGGGGCGGAGGCCAAAAACATTCAGTACTTC. It encodes CASSRQGAEAKNIQYF.

The CDR3 sequence is CASSLDLTSGTSTDTQYF. CDR3 in DNA: TGTGCCAGCAGCTTAGATCTGACTAGCGGGACTAGCACAGATACGCAGTATTTT. The chain uses TRBV11-2 and TRBJ2-3, with TRBD2 identical over 11 bases. The CDR3 sequence is 18 residues long. Trimming took 0 bases from V and 0 from J; bases not matched to a gene: 5. Germline CDR1 and CDR2: SGHAT and FQNNGV.

CDR3 protein: CASRPAGSETQYF. CDR3 sequence (DNA): TGTGCCAGCCGTCCGGCAGGGTCCGAGACCCAGTACTTC. The chain uses TRBV13 and TRBJ2-5; D is perhaps TRBD1 (5 bases). The V gene's germline CDR1 is PRHDT and CDR2 FYEKMQ (reference sequence). Trimming removed 8 bases from V and 5 bases from J, with 15 bases in between. CDR3 length equals 13 residues.

This clone came up a few times. The rearrangement uses TRBV30 and TRBJ2-7; TRBD1 agrees at 7 bases. Germline CDR1 GTSNPN, CDR2 SVGIG (reference sequence). The CDR3 runs to 12 residues. As DNA, the CDR3 is TGTGCGATCCAGGGGGTCGTCTACGAGCAGTACTTC. The encoded protein is CAIQGVVYEQYF.

This sequence joins TRBV19 and TRBJ1-2; 9 nucleotides align to TRBD1. CDR3 length equals 13 residues. J lost 7 bases, V lost 7 bases, and 7 bases had no gene match. CDR1 and CDR2 from the germline V gene are LNHDA and SQIVND (reference sequence). Here the CDR3 reads CASTTGQGFGYTF. CDR3 in DNA: TGTGCCAGTACCACAGGACAGGGGTTTGGCTACACCTTC.

The rearrangement links TRBV5-1 to TRBJ1-1, with D possibly matching TRBD1 (5 bases). The ends were cut back, 0 bases at V and 6 bases at J, with 9 bases in the middle. The CDR3 covers 13 residues. CDR1 is SGHRS and CDR2 is YFSETQ in the germline V gene. The CDR3 coding sequence is TGCGCCAGCAGCTTGGGTGACAGCTCTGAAGCTTTCTTT. Amino acids: CASSLGDSSEAFF.

This chain joins TRBV10-3 and TRBJ2-2; D is possibly TRBD1 (6 bases). Germline lookup yields CDR1 ENHRY and CDR2 SYGVKD. The V end lost 11 bases, the J end lost 5 bases, and 18 bases lay between the germline ends. This CDR3 contains 14 residues. CDR3 nucleotides: TGTGCCTCGAAGGGGGATGTGAGGACCGGGGAGCTGTTTTTT. It codes for CASKGDVRTGELFF.

The chain carries TRBV25-1 and TRBJ2-5, with D uncertain. Germline-derived CDR1 and CDR2 are MGHDK and SYGVNS. The CDR3 loop spans 15 amino acids. V lost 5 bases and J 1 base, leaving 14 bases between the germline ends. CDR3 sequence: CASSPRSRPQETQYF. The CDR3 DNA is TGTGCCAGCAGTCCCCGGTCGAGGCCCCAAGAGACCCAGTACTTC.

J is TRBJ2-3 and V is TRBV5-1, with 7 bases identical to TRBD2. The junction had 5 bases not matched to a gene; V was cut back by 4 bases and J by 6 bases. Looked up from germline, CDR1 is SGHRS and CDR2 is YFSETQ. The CDR3 is made up of 13 amino acids. CDR3 region: CASSPGSGDTQYF. Here the CDR3 DNA reads TGCGCCAGCAGCCCGGGTAGCGGGGATACGCAGTATTTT.

This rearrangement joins TRBV4-2 to TRBJ1-2; TRBD1 aligns across 12 bases. This CDR3 contains 15 residues. Germline loops: CDR1 LGHNA, CDR2 YNFKEQ. J was trimmed by 3 bases and V by 4 bases; bases with no gene match: 3. The CDR3 DNA follows: TGTGCCAGCAGCCCGGGACAGGGGGCCGACTATGGCTACACCTTC. Its protein product is CASSPGQGADYGYTF.

This rearrangement joins TRBV11-2 to TRBJ2-1, with 9 bases matching TRBD2. Looked up from germline, CDR1 is SGHAT and CDR2 is FQNNGV. V was pared by 7 bases and J by 6 bases, with 13 bases of the junction left unmatched. This CDR3 is 16 amino acids long. The CDR3 DNA reads TGTGCCAGCACCAAAGGGCGGCTAGCGGGGCTCAATGAGCAGTTCTTC. Its translation: CASTKGRLAGLNEQFF.